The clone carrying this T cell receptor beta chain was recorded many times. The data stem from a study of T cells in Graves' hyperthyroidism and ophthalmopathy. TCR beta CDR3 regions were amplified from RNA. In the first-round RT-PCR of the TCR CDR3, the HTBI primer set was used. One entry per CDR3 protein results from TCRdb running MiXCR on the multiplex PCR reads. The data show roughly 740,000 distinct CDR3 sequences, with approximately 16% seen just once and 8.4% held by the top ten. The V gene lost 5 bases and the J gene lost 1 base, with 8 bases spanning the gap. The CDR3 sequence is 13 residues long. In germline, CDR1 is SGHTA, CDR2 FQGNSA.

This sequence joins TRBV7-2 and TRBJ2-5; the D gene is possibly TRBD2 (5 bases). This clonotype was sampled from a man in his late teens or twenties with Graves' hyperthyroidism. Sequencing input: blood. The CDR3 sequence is CASSTGFQETQYF. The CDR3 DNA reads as TGTGCCAGCAGCACGGGGTTCCAAGAGACCCAGTACTTC.